This T cell receptor beta chain emerged from a study of tumor and adjacent non-tumor tissue in lung cancer. No cell sorting was done before RNA was extracted from the tissue. V lost 7 bases and J 9 bases, leaving 37 bases between the germline ends. Germline V gene lookup returns CDR1 SQVTM and CDR2 ANQGSEA. The CDR3 is made up of 19 amino acids. This clonotype came up once. A modified ARM-PCR protocol with three rounds of nested PCR amplified TCRbeta. One entry per CDR3 protein, called by TCRdb with MiXCR from the multiplex PCR reads. The sample holds approximately 68,000 distinct CDR3 sequences, around 73% seen once.

This clonotype originated in a man aged 55-75 years with non-small cell lung cancer. Sequenced sample: lung tumor tissue. This sequence joins TRBV29-1 and TRBJ2-1; a weak D match, TRBD2 (7 bases). The CDR3 DNA is TGCAGCGGCTGGGGGGGGCGCGGGAGCCCGCCATCGGGGAGCAGTGAGCAGTTCTTC. Amino acids: CSGWGGRGSPPSGSSEQFF.